This T cell receptor beta chain emerged from a study of shared clonotypes between healthy human individuals. Study as a whole: The cohort comprised a couple of women and a few men. Their ages spanned 18 to 49 years. Whole-study findings and limits: Sequencing depth was a factor that was expected to affect clonotype sharing among donors.

Comments on this clone: The target antigen is unknown.

Germline lookup yields CDR1 SGDLS and CDR2 YYNGEE. The V end lost 0 bases, the J end lost 6 bases, and 15 bases lay between the germline ends. The CDR3 contains 15 residues. Assay: immunoSEQ multiplex PCR; the TCRdb copy retains only in-frame clones and omits some. The repertoire holds 490,000 or so clones, with around 78% as singletons. Without sorting, samples used tens of millions of PBMCs for genomic DNA. The specimen was PBMCs. The receptor comes from a woman in her forties in good health. Some clones in this sample may be carry-over from other donors' samples. This chain connects TRBV9 to TRBJ1-2; a weak D match, TRBD1 (5 bases). The chain's CDR3 is CASSVGVWGEDGYTF. CDR3 sequence (DNA): TGTGCCAGCAGCGTAGGAGTGTGGGGGGAGGATGGCTACACCTTC. Variable domain in full (rest from reference TRBV9 and TRBJ1-2): DSGVTQTPKHLITATGQRVTLRCSPRSGDLSVYWYQQSLDQGLQFLIQYYNGEERAKGNILERFSAQQFPDLHSELNLSSLELGDSALYFCASSVGVWGEDGYTFGSGTRLTVV.